This passage covers 8 T cell receptor beta chains from one sample sequenced in a study of T cell repertoires in cytomegalovirus infection. TCRdb fed the reads into MiXCR, producing one record per CDR3 protein. This sample has roughly 200,000 distinct CDR3 sequences, with about a sixth found just once. Sequencing was carried out using CD8+ T cells from PBMCs. These receptors were obtained from a human donor in good health (CMV status not recorded). Some clones in this sample may be carry-over from other donors' samples.

This clonotype was observed a few times. The chain carries TRBV27 and TRBJ2-1; unclear D gene. The V gene's germline CDR1 is MNHEY and CDR2 SMNVEV (reference sequence). The length of the CDR3 is 14 residues. Trimming left V 7 bases short and J 1 base short, with 11 bases between. The CDR3 spells CASTSELSYNEQFF. In DNA, the CDR3 is TGTGCCAGCACCTCCGAGTTATCCTACAATGAGCAGTTCTTC.

V and J are TRBV15 and TRBJ1-5; D unresolved. The V end was cut by 4 bases, the J end by 4 bases, with 11 bases between. The germline CDR1 and CDR2 sequences are LNHNV and YYDKDF (reference sequence). The CDR3 runs to 14 residues. For the CDR3, the DNA is TGTGCCACCAGCATTCAGTTAGGAAATCAGCCCCAGCATTTT. Protein product: CATSIQLGNQPQHF.

This clonotype has only a few counts. The CDR3 reads CASSLGLAEAFF. DNA of the CDR3: TGTGCCAGCAGCTTAGGTTTGGCCGAAGCTTTCTTT. The chain carries TRBV7-9 and TRBJ1-1; no clear D. The CDR3 length is 12 residues. The germline V gene encodes CDR1 SEHNR and CDR2 FQNEAQ (reference sequence). Trimming removed 1 base from V and 8 bases from J, with 8 bases in between. Drawing the rest from reference TRBV7-9 and TRBJ1-1, the complete variable domain is DTGVSQNPRHKITKRGQNVTFRCDPISEHNRLYWYRQTLGQGPEFLTYFQNEAQLEKSRLLSDRFSAERPKGSFSTLEIQRTEQGDSAMYLCASSLGLAEAFFGQGTRLTVV.

This clonotype has just a few counts. The rearrangement uses TRBV11-2 and TRBJ2-3; 13 bases agree with TRBD2. There are 16 residues in the CDR3. Germline V gene lookup returns CDR1 SGHAT and CDR2 FQNNGV. J gave up 8 bases and V 2 bases, and 7 bases lay outside the gene matches. As DNA, the CDR3 is TGTGCCAGCAGCTTAACTAGCGGGGGGGCCTCGGGTACGCAGTATTTT. As protein: CASSLTSGGASGTQYF.

The rearrangement joins TRBV6-2 or TRBV6-3 to TRBJ2-2, with 11 bases lining up with TRBD2. The CDR3 has 15 residues. The trim removed 5 bases at V and 4 bases at J, leaving 3 bases unmatched. Germline V gene sequence: CDR1 MNHEY, CDR2 SVGEGT. CDR3 loop: CASSRLAGSTGELFF. CDR3 nucleotides: TGTGCCAGCAGTAGACTAGCGGGGAGCACCGGGGAGCTGTTTTTT.

The table lists this clonotype with many counts. The V gene is TRBV12-3 or TRBV12-4, the J gene TRBJ2-1, with 8 bases lining up with TRBD2. Trimming cost V 5 bases and J 3 bases; bases outside gene matches: 6. CDR3 length: 15 amino acids. The CDR3 here is CASSPLAGGYNEQFF. The CDR3 nucleotides are TGTGCCAGCAGTCCATTGGCGGGGGGCTACAATGAGCAGTTCTTC.

The genes are TRBV6-5 and TRBJ1-5; D might be TRBD1 (5 bases). Trimming took off 2 bases at V and 6 bases at J, with 14 bases between the two ends. This CDR3 comprises 15 residues. CDR1 is MNHEY, CDR2 SVGAGI, per germline. The CDR3 sequence is CASSYGFGGGQPQHF. The CDR3 DNA reads TGTGCCAGCAGTTACGGGTTCGGGGGGGGTCAGCCCCAGCATTTT.

The chain has TRBV5-4 and TRBJ2-5, with 13 bases identical to TRBD2. Germline CDR1 and CDR2: SGHNT and YYREEE (reference sequence). V was pared by 0 bases and J by 5 bases, with 19 bases of the junction left unmatched. The CDR3 contains 21 residues. Here the CDR3 DNA reads TGTGCCAGCAGCTTGGCTGACGGCAGGGGAAGGACTAGCGGGGGACTGGAGACCCAGTACTTC. This gives the protein CASSLADGRGRTSGGLETQYF.